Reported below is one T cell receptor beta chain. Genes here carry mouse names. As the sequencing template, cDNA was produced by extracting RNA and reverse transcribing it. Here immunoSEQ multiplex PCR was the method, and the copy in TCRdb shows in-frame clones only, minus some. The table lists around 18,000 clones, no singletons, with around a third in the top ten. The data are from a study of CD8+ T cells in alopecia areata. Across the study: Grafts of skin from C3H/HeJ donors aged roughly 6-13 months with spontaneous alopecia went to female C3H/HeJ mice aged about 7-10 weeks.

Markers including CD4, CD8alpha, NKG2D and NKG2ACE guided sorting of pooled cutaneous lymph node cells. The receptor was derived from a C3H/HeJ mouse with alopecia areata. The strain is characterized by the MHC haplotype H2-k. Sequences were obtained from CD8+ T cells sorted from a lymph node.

CDR3 residues: CASGAGQGDTQYF. The sequenced CDR3 bases are TGTGCCAGCGGCGCCGGACAGGGAGAC. The rearrangement joins TRBV13-2 to TRBJ2-5; 8 bases align to TRBD1. The read finishes 4 residues shy of the CDR3 end, and the germline J gene is used to complete it. Germline CDR1 reads NNHNN; CDR2 reads SYGAGS (reference sequence). The CDR3 consists of 13 residues.